A single sample is the source of the 24 T cell receptor beta chains below, sequenced in a study of T cell responses to AZD1222 COVID-19 vaccine. Some clones are missing from TCRdb's copy, which holds only in-frame ones; the method was immunoSEQ multiplex PCR. The table records 150,000 to 200,000 clones, 90% of them present only once. The sample here was peripheral blood, taken on day 0 of AZD1222 vaccination. These receptors originate from an adult in good health.

This sequence joins TRBV5-4 and TRBJ1-6, with a possible D match to TRBD1 (6 bases). In germline, CDR1 is SGHNT, CDR2 YYREEE (reference sequence). The CDR3 extends over 14 amino acids. The V end lost 5 bases, the J end lost 5 bases, and 11 bases lay between the germline ends. The CDR3 coding sequence is TGTGCCAGCAGTTGGACAGCCAATAATTCACCCCTCCACTTT. Amino acids: CASSWTANNSPLHF.

J is TRBJ1-2 and V is TRBV9; the D is unclear. The V and J ends lost 0 bases and 8 bases respectively, with 8 bases between them. CDR3 size: 12 residues. The germline CDR1 and CDR2 sequences are SGDLS and YYNGEE. CDR3 amino acids: CASSVGAMGYTF. The DNA of the CDR3 is TGTGCCAGCAGCGTAGGGGCTATGGGCTACACCTTC.

The chain employs TRBV6-5 and TRBJ1-5; 7 bases are a match to TRBD1. J gave up 3 bases and V 8 bases, and 10 bases lay outside the gene matches. CDR3 length: 15 amino acids. CDR1 and CDR2 from the germline V gene are MNHEY and SVGAGI. Here the CDR3 DNA reads TGTGCCAGCGACCCCAGGGACAGAACCAATCAGCCCCAGCATTTT. Amino acid sequence: CASDPRDRTNQPQHF.

With regard to this clone: This CDR3 is also generated by other DNA sequences in the sample. CDR3 coding DNA: TGTGCCAGCAGCCCCGGGGGGGCGGGTGATACGCAGTATTTT. Amino acid sequence: CASSPGGAGDTQYF. This chain links TRBV7-9 with TRBJ2-3, with TRBD2 identical over 8 bases. The junction had 7 bases not matched to a gene; V was cut back by 5 bases and J by 6 bases. The V gene's germline CDR1 is SEHNR and CDR2 FQNEAQ (reference sequence). This CDR3 region has 14 residues. Combining the CDR3 with reference TRBV7-9 and TRBJ2-3 gives the whole variable domain DTGVSQNPRHKITKRGQNVTFRCDPISEHNRLYWYRQTLGQGPEFLTYFQNEAQLEKSRLLSDRFSAERPKGSFSTLEIQRTEQGDSAMYLCASSPGGAGDTQYFGPGTRLTVL.

The chain combines TRBV7-2 with TRBJ2-1, with 10 bases identical to TRBD2. Trimming took 5 bases from V and 7 from J; bases not matched to a gene: 11. CDR3 length equals 16 residues. Germline V gives CDR1 SGHTA, CDR2 FQGNSA. DNA for the CDR3: TGTGCCAGCAGCAGACCCTCGGGACTAGCGTTAAATGAGCAGTTCTTC. Translation: CASSRPSGLALNEQFF.

This chain connects TRBV27 to TRBJ1-2; D is ambiguous. Germline loops: CDR1 MNHEY, CDR2 SMNVEV (reference sequence). Trimming stripped 4 bases from V and 8 bases from J, with 17 bases between. The CDR3 has 14 amino acids. This CDR3 is CASSYRMGYQGYTF. The CDR3 region has the DNA TGTGCCAGCAGTTATCGGATGGGGTACCAAGGCTACACCTTC.

The chain is built from TRBV5-4 and TRBJ2-2; either TRBD1 or TRBD2 may supply D (6 bases each). Per the germline V gene, CDR1 is SGHNT and CDR2 is YYREEE (reference sequence). The V gene lost 4 bases and the J gene lost 2 bases, with 15 bases spanning the gap. The CDR3 spans 16 residues. The CDR3 protein is CASSTGGTPNTGELFF. The CDR3 DNA sequence: TGTGCCAGCAGCACCGGAGGGACACCTAACACCGGGGAGCTGTTTTTT.

This chain uses TRBV5-1 with TRBJ1-6, with 8 bases fitting TRBD1. From germline, CDR1 is SGHRS and CDR2 YFSETQ. Trimming at V came to 5 bases and at J to 15 bases, leaving 10 bases not matched to a gene. The CDR3 spans 13 residues. This CDR3 reads CASRQGGDLDLHF. The CDR3 DNA reads as TGCGCCAGCAGACAGGGGGGCGATTTGGACCTCCACTTT. Full variable domain (remainder filled in from reference TRBV5-1 and TRBJ1-6): KAGVTQTPRYLIKTRGQQVTLSCSPISGHRSVSWYQQTPGQGLQFLFEYFSETQRNKGNFPGRFSGRQFSNSRSEMNVSTLELGDSALYLCASRQGGDLDLHFGNGTRLTVT.

The chain carries TRBV7-3 and TRBJ1-1; the D gene is possibly TRBD1 (6 bases). The V end was cut by 2 bases, the J end by 2 bases, with 9 bases between. CDR1 is SGHTA, CDR2 FQGTGA, per germline. The CDR3 totals 14 residues. The CDR3 nucleotides read TGTGCCAGCAGCTTAGCAGGGGCTAACACTGAAGCTTTCTTT. It specifies CASSLAGANTEAFF.

In regard to this clone: A read error may account for a junction end that differs from germline. This sequence joins TRBV7-7 and TRBJ2-1; 9 positions match TRBD2. The CDR3 has 18 amino acids. CDR1 SSHAT and CDR2 FNYEAQ come from the germline V gene (reference sequence). Here the CDR3 reads CASSPRLAGGSGPGGQFF. Written as DNA, the CDR3 is TGTGCTAGCAGCCCCCGACTCGCGGGGGGGTCGGGGCCTGGGGGGCAGTTCTTC. Variable domain in full (rest from reference TRBV7-7 and TRBJ2-1): GAGVSQSPRYKVTKRGQDVTLRCDPISSHATLYWYQQALGQGPEFLTYFNYEAQPDKSGLPSDRFSAERPEGSISTLTIQRTEQRDSAMYRCASSPRLAGGSGPGGQFFGPGTRLTVL.

The rearrangement joins TRBV5-4 to TRBJ1-2; D gene ambiguous. CDR1 and CDR2 (germline): SGHNT, YYREEE (reference sequence). Deletions cut 4 bases from V and 8 bases from J, with 21 bases between. The CDR3 spans 15 residues. CDR3 bases: TGTGCCAGCAGCCCGAACTGGCAGGCCTCTTGGGGCTACACCTTC. Translation: CASSPNWQASWGYTF.

This chain joins TRBV4-2 and TRBJ2-7, with a possible D match to TRBD1 (5 bases). CDR3 length equals 16 residues. V was cut by 4 bases and J by 2 bases, with 18 bases left in between. Germline-derived CDR1 and CDR2 are LGHNA and YNFKEQ. CDR3 amino acids: CASSPRQGNPAYEQYF. The CDR3 nucleotides read TGTGCCAGCAGCCCGCGTCAGGGCAACCCAGCCTACGAGCAGTACTTC.

The rearrangement joins TRBV7-9 to TRBJ2-7; 10 positions agree with TRBD2. J gave up 0 bases and V 1 base, and 12 bases lay outside the gene matches. Looked up from germline, CDR1 is SEHNR and CDR2 is FQNEAQ (reference sequence). The CDR3 loop spans 19 amino acids. The CDR3 reads CASSLVGGSGGLSSYEQYF. Written as DNA, the CDR3 is TGTGCCAGCAGCTTAGTAGGCGGTAGCGGGGGGCTCAGCTCCTACGAGCAGTACTTC.

V usage is TRBV5-1 and J usage is TRBJ1-1, with TRBD1 matching over 10 bases. V shed 2 bases, J shed 3 bases, and the junction held 1 base outside the gene matches. The CDR3 contains 14 residues. In germline, CDR1 is SGHRS, CDR2 YFSETQ. In DNA, the CDR3 is TGCGCCAGCAGCTTCGGGACAGGGGACACTGAAGCTTTCTTT. This gives the protein CASSFGTGDTEAFF.

This clone came up a few times. The chain combines TRBV6-6 with TRBJ1-2; 8 nucleotides line up with TRBD1. This CDR3 comprises 15 residues. The V gene end was trimmed by 5 bases and the J gene end by 2 bases; junction bases not matched to a gene: 7. CDR1 is MNHNY and CDR2 is SVGAGI in the germline V gene (reference sequence). Here the CDR3 DNA reads TGTGCCAGCAGTCAAACAGGGGGAGGAAACTATGGCTACACCTTC. Amino acid sequence: CASSQTGGGNYGYTF.

The J gene is TRBJ2-5, the V gene TRBV5-6; possibly TRBD2 for D (5 bases). CDR1 is SGHDT and CDR2 is YYEEEE in the germline V gene. The CDR3 consists of 14 residues. The V and J ends lost 1 base and 3 bases respectively, with 10 bases between them. The CDR3 protein is CASSLPRGEETQYF. CDR3 nucleotides: TGTGCCAGCAGCTTGCCCCGGGGTGAAGAGACCCAGTACTTC.

The genes are TRBV9 and TRBJ1-2; TRBD1 matches at 8 bases. CDR1 SGDLS and CDR2 YYNGEE come from the germline V gene. The CDR3 length is 13 residues. Germline trimming cut 2 bases from V and 6 bases from J; bases unmatched to any gene: 3. The CDR3 sequence: CASSVQGANGYTF. The CDR3 coding sequence is TGTGCCAGCAGCGTCCAGGGGGCTAATGGCTACACCTTC.

The chain combines TRBV7-2 with TRBJ1-2; D unresolved. From germline, CDR1 is SGHTA and CDR2 FQGNSA. V shed 1 base and J shed 1 base, with 4 bases lying between them. The CDR3 is made up of 13 amino acids. The CDR3 protein is CASSLDHNYGYTF. The CDR3 DNA follows: TGTGCCAGCAGCTTAGATCATAACTATGGCTACACCTTC.

Concerning this clone: Other DNA variants within this sample encode the same CDR3. J is TRBJ1-5 and V is TRBV7-9, with D possibly TRBD1 on 5 matching bases. V was trimmed by 5 bases and J by 1 base, leaving 6 bases between them. This CDR3 has 13 residues. Germline V lookup: CDR1 SEHNR, CDR2 FQNEAQ (reference sequence). CDR3 coding DNA: TGTGCCAGCAGCCGGGACAGCAATCAGCCCCAGCATTTT. Translating it yields CASSRDSNQPQHF.

The rearrangement uses TRBV25-1 and TRBJ2-5; D remains ambiguous. The CDR3 runs to 11 residues. Trimming cost V 5 bases and J 2 bases, with 3 bases left between them. CDR1 is MGHDK and CDR2 is SYGVNS in the germline V gene. In DNA form, the CDR3 reads TGTGCCAGCAGTCAACAAGAGACCCAGTACTTC. Translated, it gives CASSQQETQYF.

The chain recombines TRBV6-2 or TRBV6-3 with TRBJ1-5, with D unresolved. CDR3 size: 12 residues. Germline CDR1 is MNHEY and CDR2 is SVGEGT. Trimming removed 2 bases from V and 7 bases from J, with 6 bases in between. As DNA, the CDR3 is TGTGCCAGCAGTTACACGGCACAGCCCCAGCATTTT. It specifies CASSYTAQPQHF.

This clone was picked up one time. The genes are TRBV11-2 and TRBJ2-3; tentatively, D is TRBD1 (5 bases). The CDR3 has 15 amino acids. The ends were cut back, 5 bases at V and 0 bases at J, with 12 bases in the middle. CDR1 SGHAT and CDR2 FQNNGV come from the germline V gene. CDR3 bases: TGTGCCAGCAGCCACAGGCCCGATAGCACAGATACGCAGTATTTT. It specifies CASSHRPDSTDTQYF. Full variable domain (outside the CDR3, taken from reference TRBV11-2 and TRBJ2-3): EAGVAQSPRYKIIEKRQSVAFWCNPISGHATLYWYQQILGQGPKLLIQFQNNGVVDDSQLPKDRFSAERLKGVDSTLKIQPAKLEDSAVYLCASSHRPDSTDTQYFGPGTRLTVL.

The chain employs TRBV9 and TRBJ1-4, with D unclear. The CDR3 has 15 amino acids. In germline, CDR1 is SGDLS, CDR2 YYNGEE. The ends were cut back, 0 bases at V and 7 bases at J, with 13 bases in the middle. The CDR3 DNA follows: TGTGCCAGCAGCGTAGAACCGGGTCCAGCTGAAAAACTGTTTTTT. Amino acids: CASSVEPGPAEKLFF. Drawing the rest from reference TRBV9 and TRBJ1-4, the complete variable domain is DSGVTQTPKHLITATGQRVTLRCSPRSGDLSVYWYQQSLDQGLQFLIQYYNGEERAKGNILERFSAQQFPDLHSELNLSSLELGDSALYFCASSVEPGPAEKLFFGSGTQLSVL.

The V gene is TRBV18, the J gene TRBJ2-1; TRBD2 aligns across 12 bases. Per germline, CDR1 KGHSH and CDR2 LQKENI. This CDR3 contains 19 residues. V shed 3 bases, J shed 2 bases, and the junction held 11 bases outside the gene matches. CDR3 residues: CASSPLSLAGGPTYNEQFF. CDR3 nucleotide sequence: TGTGCCAGCTCACCGTTATCACTAGCGGGGGGCCCTACCTACAATGAGCAGTTCTTC. Using reference TRBV18 and TRBJ2-1 for the parts outside the CDR3, the full variable domain is NAGVMQNPRHLVRRRGQEARLRCSPMKGHSHVYWYRQLPEEGLKFMVYLQKENIIDESGMPKERFSAEFPKEGPSILRIQQVVRGDSAAYFCASSPLSLAGGPTYNEQFFGPGTRLTVL.